The 22 T cell receptor beta chains given below trace back to one sample, sequenced in a study of shared clonotypes between healthy human individuals. Repertoires were generated with immunoSEQ multiplex PCR, while TCRdb's copy carries only in-frame clones and drops some. The table lists about 79,000 clones, 62% of them singletons. Material for sequencing was memory CD8+ T cells sorted from blood. Subset reported: CD45RO+ cells pooled with CCR7-negative TemRA cells. The receptors come from a man aged 25-45 years in good health.

The V gene is TRBV27, the J gene TRBJ2-7; D is perhaps TRBD1 (5 bases). CDR3 size: 14 residues. The germline CDR1 and CDR2 sequences are MNHEY and SMNVEV (reference sequence). The germline V and J ends were trimmed by 7 bases and 2 bases, with 15 bases remaining between them. Written as DNA, the CDR3 is TGTGCCAGCACCTCGGACATTACGGCCTACGAGCAGTACTTC. It encodes CASTSDITAYEQYF.

The chain is built from TRBV7-9 and TRBJ2-5; 8 bases are a match to TRBD2. Germline loops: CDR1 SEHNR, CDR2 FQNEAQ (reference sequence). V was clipped by 5 bases and J by 5 bases; unmatched bases: 10. The CDR3 is made up of 15 amino acids. The CDR3 nucleotides are TGTGCCAGCAGCGACCCCGGGACTAGTTGGGAGACCCAGTACTTC. Translating it yields CASSDPGTSWETQYF.

This chain joins TRBV6-4 and TRBJ2-2; D perhaps matches TRBD1 (5 bases). CDR1 and CDR2 from the germline V gene are MRHNA and SNTAGT. V was trimmed by 0 bases and J by 4 bases, leaving 12 bases between them. CDR3 length: 16 amino acids. The DNA of the CDR3 is TGTGCCAGCAGTGACTCCCGCAGGGAAGGCACCGGGGAGCTGTTTTTT. This gives the protein CASSDSRREGTGELFF.

This clone came up many times. One end of the junction varies from germline; a read error may be responsible. V is TRBV6-5 and J is TRBJ2-7, with a weak D call TRBD1 (5 bases). The V gene's germline CDR1 is MNHEY and CDR2 SVGAGI. The CDR3 is 12 amino acids. In nucleotides, the CDR3 is TGTGCCAGCAGTTACTCGGGGCAGCCACCTCACTTC. It encodes CASSYSGQPPHF.

In the case of this clone: One end of the junction varies from germline; a read error may be responsible. The chain employs TRBV5-6 and TRBJ1-2, with TRBD1 matching 8 bases. The CDR3 sequence is 14 residues long. The germline CDR1 and CDR2 sequences are SGHDT and YYEEEE. In nucleotides, the CDR3 is TGTGCCAGCGGCTTGGGACAGGCTCGAGGAGGCTACACCTTC. The encoded protein is CASGLGQARGGYTF.

V usage is TRBV18 and J usage is TRBJ2-7; 8 bases agree with TRBD2. The ends lost 5 bases at V and 3 bases at J; junction bases unmatched: 9. The CDR3 loop spans 15 amino acids. Germline loops: CDR1 KGHSH, CDR2 LQKENI. The CDR3, as DNA: TGTGCCAGCTCAGATACGACTAGCGTGAACTACGAGCAGTACTTC. Its protein product is CASSDTTSVNYEQYF.

The table lists this clone with many counts. V is TRBV5-4 and J is TRBJ2-3; weak D call: TRBD2 (5 bases). The CDR3 has 15 residues. Germline lookup yields CDR1 SGHNT and CDR2 YYREEE (reference sequence). Trimming stripped 4 bases from V and 2 bases from J, with 14 bases between. The CDR3 loop is CASSPVDFSTDTQYF. CDR3 DNA: TGTGCCAGCAGCCCGGTGGACTTCTCCACAGATACGCAGTATTTT.

The chain employs TRBV11-2 and TRBJ1-2, with a tentative D call TRBD1 (6 bases). The V end lost 3 bases, the J end lost 1 base, and 18 bases lay between the germline ends. Germline CDR1 SGHAT, CDR2 FQNNGV. CDR3 length: 17 amino acids. CDR3 DNA sequence: TGTGCCAGCAGCTTCCTCTCTGGACAGCTCCGTAACTATGGCTACACCTTC. It translates to CASSFLSGQLRNYGYTF.

Notes on this clone: A much larger clone differs by one base, so this may be a read error. The chain joins TRBV27 to TRBJ2-7, with 8 positions matching TRBD1. The length of the CDR3 is 15 residues. V dropped 5 bases and J dropped 5; count of bases not matched to a gene: 11. The germline V gene has CDR1 MNHEY and CDR2 SMNVEV (reference sequence). CDR3 coding DNA: TGTGCCAGCAGTGAAGAGGGGTCAGGGGGCGACGAGCAGTACTTC. It translates to CASSEEGSGGDEQYF.

This clone occurred many times. With a much larger clone just one base away, this may be a read error. The same CDR3 also results from other DNA sequences found in this sample. The chain couples TRBV25-1 to TRBJ1-1; the D is unclear. In germline, CDR1 is MGHDK, CDR2 SYGVNS. The CDR3 loop spans 13 amino acids. DNA of the CDR3: TGCGCCAGCAGCCCCCAACGGAACACTGAAGCTTTCTTT. It yields the protein CASSPQRNTEAFF.

V usage is TRBV2 and J usage is TRBJ1-5, with D maybe TRBD1 (5 bases). Trimming took 6 bases from V and 7 from J, leaving 13 bases between them. This CDR3 has 13 amino acids. Germline V gene data show CDR1 as SNHLY and CDR2 as FYNNEI. The CDR3 reads CASRGDGAQPQHF. The CDR3 DNA sequence: TGTGCCAGCAGGGGGGACGGCGCCCAGCCCCAGCATTTT.

The sample holds a few counts of this clone. The chain recombines TRBV5-5 with TRBJ1-5, with D tentatively TRBD1 (6 bases). V gave up 0 bases and J gave up 6 bases, with 10 bases separating them. Germline V gene sequence: CDR1 SGHKS, CDR2 YYEKEE (reference sequence). The CDR3 runs to 14 residues. The CDR3 protein is CASSLEGGFQPQHF. The CDR3 coding sequence is TGTGCCAGCAGCTTGGAGGGGGGCTTTCAGCCCCAGCATTTT.

This chain uses TRBV7-9 with TRBJ2-7; 8 positions agree with TRBD2. The CDR3 is 14 amino acids. The trim removed 5 bases at V and 2 bases at J, leaving 5 bases unmatched. The V gene's germline CDR1 is SEHNR and CDR2 FQNEAQ (reference sequence). The CDR3 here is CASSVAGGAYEQYF. The CDR3 bases are TGTGCCAGCAGCGTGGCGGGGGGCGCCTACGAGCAGTACTTC.

This clone was recorded a few times. V gene TRBV2 combines with J gene TRBJ2-7, with 7 bases aligning to TRBD2. The CDR3 totals 12 residues. V shed 10 bases and J 9 bases; nucleotides not matched to a gene: 12. Germline V lookup: CDR1 SNHLY, CDR2 FYNNEI. CDR3 in DNA: TGTGCCACCCCTCGGGGGGACCACGGGCAGTACTTC. Its translation: CATPRGDHGQYF.

The chain employs TRBV5-1 and TRBJ2-7, with D perhaps matching TRBD1 or TRBD2 (5 bases each). CDR1 and CDR2 (germline): SGHRS, YFSETQ. This CDR3 spans 15 amino acids. Deletions cut 0 bases from V and 0 bases from J, with 10 bases between. The CDR3 sequence: CASSLVDGGSYEQYF. The CDR3 coding sequence is TGCGCCAGCAGCTTGGTCGATGGGGGCTCCTACGAGCAGTACTTC.

Only a few counts were recorded for this clone. The J gene is TRBJ2-1, the V gene TRBV6-1; 8 nucleotides match TRBD2. Germline CDR1 is MNHNS and CDR2 is SASEGT. The CDR3 contains 15 residues. V dropped 3 bases and J dropped 7; count of bases not matched to a gene: 8. Written as DNA, the CDR3 is TGTGCCAGCAGTGAGGGACTAGGGGGTGGGAATGAGCAGTTCTTC. Protein sequence: CASSEGLGGGNEQFF.

The chain combines TRBV7-2 with TRBJ1-2; D is perhaps TRBD1 (6 bases). Germline V gene lookup returns CDR1 SGHTA and CDR2 FQGNSA. CDR3 length equals 15 residues. Trimming took 2 bases from V and 3 from J, leaving 13 bases between them. CDR3 amino acids: CASSLWPGADYGYTF. The DNA for the CDR3 is TGTGCCAGCAGCTTATGGCCAGGGGCCGACTATGGCTACACCTTC.

This clone has at least ten counts. This sequence joins TRBV14 and TRBJ2-3; the match to TRBD2 covers 11 bases. The CDR3 spans 14 residues. The germline V gene encodes CDR1 SGHDN and CDR2 FVKESK. With V trimmed by 4 bases and J by 4 bases, 1 base remained unmatched. CDR3: CASSRGLAADTQYF. CDR3 bases: TGTGCCAGCAGCCGGGGACTAGCGGCAGATACGCAGTATTTT.

V and J are TRBV5-1 and TRBJ1-2; 7 bases map to TRBD1. The V segment lost 3 bases and the J segment 2 bases; nucleotides outside the gene matches: 4. The length of the CDR3 is 14 residues. Looked up from germline, CDR1 is SGHRS and CDR2 is YFSETQ. The CDR3 is CASSSTTGNYGYTF. CDR3 sequence (DNA): TGCGCCAGCAGCTCCACGACAGGGAACTATGGCTACACCTTC.

This clone was recorded once. This sequence joins TRBV7-6 and TRBJ2-7, with D possibly TRBD1 on 5 matching bases. Germline V gene sequence: CDR1 SGHVS, CDR2 FNYEAQ. This CDR3 is built from 16 residues. V was pared by 1 base and J by 3 bases, with 16 bases between. As DNA, the CDR3 is TGTGCCAGCAGCTTAGGTCCGGCAGGGAACTTCTACGAGCAGTACTTC. Its translation is CASSLGPAGNFYEQYF.

This clone has just a few counts. The sample has other DNA sequences that encode this CDR3 too. J is TRBJ2-2 and V is TRBV6-6; D not certain. Trimming pared 2 bases from V and 7 bases from J, leaving 8 bases between. The CDR3 loop spans 13 amino acids. Germline lookup yields CDR1 MNHNY and CDR2 SVGAGI (reference sequence). The DNA for the CDR3 is TGTGCCAGCAGTTACACCGGCGGCGGGGAGCTGTTTTTT. This gives the protein CASSYTGGGELFF.

The V gene is TRBV6-4, the J gene TRBJ2-1; D gene unclear. The CDR3 sequence is 14 residues long. Germline V CDR1 and CDR2: MRHNA, SNTAGT. V was clipped by 2 bases and J by 5 bases, with 10 bases between them. CDR3 protein: CASSDGREHNEQFF. CDR3 in DNA: TGTGCCAGCAGTGACGGCCGAGAACACAATGAGCAGTTCTTC.